A single sample is the source of the 31 T cell receptor beta chains below, sequenced in a study of T cell responses to AZD1222 COVID-19 vaccine. The protocol was immunoSEQ multiplex PCR, while the TCRdb copy is restricted to in-frame clones and leaves out a portion. Of roughly 120,000 clones in the sample, approximately 88% were seen once. The specimen was peripheral blood, collected on day 0 of MenACWY control vaccination. These TCRs come from an adult in good health.

J is TRBJ1-2 and V is TRBV30, with D hard to call. Trimming removed 0 bases at V and 2 bases at J, with 7 bases between. This CDR3 contains 13 residues. Looked up from germline, CDR1 is GTSNPN and CDR2 is SVGIG (reference sequence). Here the CDR3 DNA reads TGTGCCTGGAGTGTCGCGATCAACTATGGCTACACCTTC. This encodes CAWSVAINYGYTF.

The J gene is TRBJ1-2, the V gene TRBV28; a possible D gene is TRBD1 (5 bases). Deletions cut 6 bases from V and 4 bases from J, with 12 bases between. The CDR3 spans 13 residues. Germline-derived CDR1 and CDR2 are MDHEN and SYDVKM. CDR3 protein: CASRIQEFYGYTF. CDR3 nucleotide sequence: TGTGCCAGCAGGATACAGGAGTTCTATGGCTACACCTTC.

This chain connects TRBV10-2 to TRBJ2-7; weak D call: TRBD2 (6 bases). V lost 4 bases and J lost 1, with 20 bases in between. The CDR3 is 17 amino acids. CDR1 and CDR2 from the germline V gene are WSHSY and SAAADI. The CDR3 loop reads CASSGVIGGMRSYEQYF. CDR3 sequence (DNA): TGCGCCAGCAGTGGGGTAATTGGCGGGATGAGATCCTACGAGCAGTACTTC.

The chain employs TRBV27 and TRBJ2-3; D is unclear. V dropped 0 bases and J dropped 4 bases, with 14 bases sitting between them. This CDR3 region has 16 residues. Germline V lookup: CDR1 MNHEY, CDR2 SMNVEV (reference sequence). The DNA of the CDR3 is TGTGCCAGCAGTTTATCAAGAGGACGTTACGCAGATACGCAGTATTTT. It translates to CASSLSRGRYADTQYF.

The chain carries TRBV9 and TRBJ2-3; TRBD1 aligns across 8 bases. CDR1 and CDR2 (germline): SGDLS, YYNGEE. Trimming at V came to 4 bases and at J to 6 bases, leaving 16 bases not matched to a gene. The CDR3 runs 17 residues. In nucleotides, the CDR3 is TGTGCCAGCAGCCCCTGGGGGGCAGGGGGCGCTTGGGATACGCAGTATTTT. Residues: CASSPWGAGGAWDTQYF.

The V call is TRBV5-1, the J call TRBJ2-7; TRBD1 is a possible D gene (6 bases). Germline V lookup: CDR1 SGHRS, CDR2 YFSETQ. V was pared by 3 bases and J by 4 bases, with 17 bases between. The CDR3 consists of 15 residues. The CDR3 nucleotides are TGCGCCAGCAGCTCCCCCGGTACAGGGTGGTACGAGCAGTACTTC. The encoded protein is CASSSPGTGWYEQYF.

This clone was observed a few times. This sequence joins TRBV29-1 and TRBJ2-7; perhaps TRBD2 as D (5 bases). CDR1 is SQVTM, CDR2 ANQGSEA, per germline. The CDR3 has 13 amino acids. Trimming removed 7 bases from V and 0 bases from J, with 13 bases in between. The CDR3 protein is CSARRLLSYEQYF. In DNA form, the CDR3 reads TGCAGCGCGCGGAGGTTACTCTCCTACGAGCAGTACTTC.

The chain carries TRBV15 and TRBJ1-3, with D hard to call. V was clipped by 4 bases and J by 0 bases, with 13 bases between them. Germline V lookup: CDR1 LNHNV, CDR2 YYDKDF (reference sequence). The CDR3 is 16 residues long. The CDR3: CATSNLRQVSGNTIYF. CDR3 DNA: TGTGCCACCAGCAACCTCAGACAAGTCTCTGGAAACACCATATATTTT.

Of note for this clone: Other nucleotide sequences from this sample produce the same CDR3. This chain connects TRBV19 to TRBJ2-7; TRBD2 might be the D (5 bases). Germline loops: CDR1 LNHDA, CDR2 SQIVND (reference sequence). Trimming removed 5 bases at V and 2 bases at J, with 13 bases between. The CDR3 consists of 14 residues. CDR3 bases: TGTGCCAGTAGTCCACGGACGGGAACCTACGAGCAGTACTTC. Its translation: CASSPRTGTYEQYF.

The CDR3 reads CASSAYRGRPYEQYF. The CDR3 bases are TGTGCCAGCAGCGCTTACAGGGGAAGGCCCTACGAGCAGTACTTC. The gene calls are TRBV7-8 and TRBJ2-7; 7 bases map to TRBD1. The CDR3 runs to 15 residues. CDR1 SGHVS and CDR2 FQNEAQ come from the germline V gene. V was clipped by 5 bases and J by 2 bases; unmatched bases: 9. Full variable domain (rest looked up from reference TRBV7-8 and TRBJ2-7): GAGVSQSPRYKVAKRGQDVALRCDPISGHVSLFWYQQALGQGPEFLTYFQNEAQLDKSGLPSDRFFAERPEGSVSTLKIQRTQQEDSAVYLCASSAYRGRPYEQYFGPGTRLTVT.

This clone turned up a few times. The rearrangement joins TRBV28 to TRBJ1-6, with 7 bases matching TRBD1. This CDR3 has 16 residues. J was trimmed by 7 bases and V by 6 bases; bases with no gene match: 12. CDR1 is MDHEN, CDR2 SYDVKM, per germline. This CDR3 reads CASRSTGAPPNSPLHF. The CDR3 DNA follows: TGTGCCAGCAGATCTACAGGGGCCCCACCGAATTCACCCCTCCACTTT. Based on the CDR3 plus reference TRBV28 and TRBJ1-6, the full variable domain is DVKVTQSSRYLVKRTGEKVFLECVQDMDHENMFWYRQDPGLGLRLIYFSYDVKMKEKGDIPEGYSVSREKKERFSLILESASTNQTSMYLCASRSTGAPPNSPLHFGNGTRLTVT.

The chain carries TRBV5-1 and TRBJ1-4; D uncertain. V lost 0 bases to trimming and J lost 7 bases, with 10 bases between them. The CDR3 contains 14 residues. CDR1 and CDR2 (germline): SGHRS, YFSETQ. The CDR3 is CASSLERAGEKLFF. The CDR3 DNA reads as TGCGCCAGCAGCTTGGAAAGGGCGGGTGAAAAACTGTTTTTT. Using reference TRBV5-1 and TRBJ1-4 for the parts outside the CDR3, the full variable domain is KAGVTQTPRYLIKTRGQQVTLSCSPISGHRSVSWYQQTPGQGLQFLFEYFSETQRNKGNFPGRFSGRQFSNSRSEMNVSTLELGDSALYLCASSLERAGEKLFFGSGTQLSVL.

The CDR3 sequence: CASSEYRTEAFF. In DNA form, the CDR3 reads TGTGCCAGCAGTGAATACCGGACTGAAGCTTTCTTT. This rearrangement joins TRBV2 to TRBJ1-1; D remains ambiguous. CDR1 and CDR2 (germline): SNHLY, FYNNEI. V dropped 2 bases and J dropped 5 bases, with 6 bases sitting between them. The CDR3 is 12 residues long. Full variable domain (remainder filled in from reference TRBV2 and TRBJ1-1): EPEVTQTPSHQVTQMGQEVILRCVPISNHLYFYWYRQILGQKVEFLVSFYNNEISEKSEIFDDQFSVERPDGSNFTLKIRSTKLEDSAMYFCASSEYRTEAFFGQGTRLTVV.

The chain links TRBV6-5 to TRBJ1-4, with D possibly matching TRBD1 (6 bases). The CDR3 has 14 residues. Germline CDR1 is MNHEY and CDR2 is SVGAGI. V was shortened by 4 bases and J by 3 bases, with 9 bases between the two germline ends. The CDR3 DNA reads as TGTGCCAGCAGTTTACGACAGGCTAATGAAAAACTGTTTTTT. Translation: CASSLRQANEKLFF.

The gene calls are TRBV28 and TRBJ2-7; D is uncertain. The V gene's germline CDR1 is MDHEN and CDR2 SYDVKM. The CDR3 is 12 residues long. V gave up 6 bases and J gave up 2 bases, with 8 bases separating them. The CDR3 DNA sequence: TGTGCCAGCAGCCTATGGCCCTACGAGCAGTACTTC. Its translation is CASSLWPYEQYF.

This clone was seen a single time. The genes are TRBV3-1 (or the pseudogene TRBV3-2) and TRBJ2-5, with D possibly called TRBD1 or TRBD2 (5 bases each). The CDR3 loop spans 16 amino acids. CDR1 is LGHDT and CDR2 is YNNKEL in the germline V gene (reference sequence). Trimming removed 0 bases from V and 5 bases from J, with 16 bases in between. The CDR3 region has the DNA TGTGCCAGCAGCCAAGATATGGGACGCCTTCGGGAGACCCAGTACTTC. It translates to CASSQDMGRLRETQYF.

The rearrangement links TRBV24-1 to TRBJ2-2; 7 bases are shared with TRBD1. The V gene's germline CDR1 is KGHDR and CDR2 SFDVKD. V was pared by 4 bases and J by 6 bases, with 13 bases of the junction left unmatched. The CDR3 consists of 17 residues. This CDR3 is CATSDRQGVGLSGELFF. The CDR3 nucleotides read TGTGCCACCAGTGACCGACAGGGCGTAGGTTTGTCCGGGGAGCTGTTTTTT.

The V call is TRBV5-1, the J call TRBJ2-3; 8 bases match TRBD2. J gave up 4 bases and V 0 bases, and 10 bases lay outside the gene matches. CDR1 is SGHRS, CDR2 YFSETQ, per germline. The CDR3 covers 17 residues. CDR3 sequence (DNA): TGCGCCAGCAGCTTGGTGGTCGGCGGGAGGAGTGCAGATACGCAGTATTTT. Its translation: CASSLVVGGRSADTQYF.

This chain links TRBV14 with TRBJ2-2; D uncertain. V dropped 4 bases and J dropped 4 bases, with 10 bases sitting between them. CDR1 SGHDN and CDR2 FVKESK come from the germline V gene. CDR3 length: 14 amino acids. The CDR3 spells CASSPQRITGELFF. The CDR3 DNA reads TGTGCCAGCAGCCCCCAGCGAATCACCGGGGAGCTGTTTTTT.

The chain links TRBV5-1 to TRBJ2-2; D is perhaps TRBD2 (5 bases). This CDR3 has 13 residues. CDR1 is SGHRS and CDR2 is YFSETQ in the germline V gene. Trimming took 1 base from V and 7 from J, leaving 8 bases between them. As DNA, the CDR3 is TGCGCCAGCAGCTTGAGCGGCGTCGGGGAGCTGTTTTTT. This encodes CASSLSGVGELFF.

V usage is TRBV21-1 and J usage is TRBJ2-7; TRBD1 is the table's D call, not checked against the DNA. TRBV21-1 is flagged as a pseudogene. The CDR3 totals 12 residues. The CDR3 DNA follows: TGTGCCAGCACCCTGACAGCCTACGAGCAGTACTTC. This codes for CASTLTAYEQYF.

The chain employs TRBV10-2 and TRBJ1-5, with 8 bases identical to TRBD1. This CDR3 is built from 15 residues. Germline CDR1 is WSHSY and CDR2 is SAAADI. V lost 4 bases to trimming and J lost 6 bases; unmatched junction nucleotides: 8. The CDR3 reads CASSGPDRGVQPQHF. The DNA of the CDR3 is TGCGCCAGCAGTGGGCCCGACAGGGGCGTTCAGCCCCAGCATTTT.

The J gene is TRBJ2-2, the V gene TRBV2; TRBD1 is a possible D gene (6 bases). The CDR3 totals 13 residues. Trimming took 10 bases from V and 3 from J, leaving 12 bases between them. Germline V CDR1 and CDR2: SNHLY, FYNNEI. The CDR3 DNA sequence: TGTGCCACCGTAAACAGGGACACCGGGGAGCTGTTTTTT. Amino acids: CATVNRDTGELFF.

This clone appeared a few times. This sequence joins TRBV5-1 and TRBJ2-1; 9 bases line up with TRBD1. The length of the CDR3 is 14 residues. The germline V gene has CDR1 SGHRS and CDR2 YFSETQ. After removal of 1 base from V and 8 bases from J, the junction contained 4 bases not matched to a gene. The CDR3 coding sequence is TGCGCCAGCAGCTTGAGGACAGGGGTGGATGAGCAGTTCTTC. Its translation is CASSLRTGVDEQFF.

This clone came up once. The DNA of the CDR3 is TGTGCCAGCAGGCTAGGGACGGCGTCTGGAAACACCATATATTTT. Protein sequence: CASRLGTASGNTIYF. The V call is TRBV6-5, the J call TRBJ1-3; perhaps TRBD1 as D (5 bases). Trimming stripped 6 bases from V and 1 base from J, with 13 bases between. CDR1 is MNHEY, CDR2 SVGAGI, per germline. The CDR3 contains 15 residues.

This clone was recorded only once. The CDR3 reads CSVNTGLAGSDEQFF. CDR3 DNA sequence: TGCAGCGTCAATACCGGACTAGCGGGTAGCGATGAGCAGTTCTTC. The chain has TRBV29-1 and TRBJ2-1, with 11 bases matching TRBD2. Germline values: CDR1 SQVTM, CDR2 ANQGSEA. The junction had 12 bases not matched to a gene; V was cut back by 6 bases and J by 8 bases. This CDR3 region has 15 residues.

With respect to this clone: Because the CDR3's place on the DNA is in doubt, the DNA is left out and the CDR3 is given as listed by TCRdb. The chain links TRBV21-1 to TRBJ1-4. TRBV21-1 is described as a pseudogene. The length of the CDR3 is 19 amino acids, counting both ends. The CDR3 sequence: CASSKFNWGGGTTNEKLFF.

The chain is built from TRBV5-6 and TRBJ2-7; TRBD2 matches at 10 bases. J was trimmed by 7 bases and V by 6 bases; bases with no gene match: 13. The CDR3 spans 15 residues. Per the germline V gene, CDR1 is SGHDT and CDR2 is YYEEEE. CDR3 region: CASTMGLAGEQEQYF. CDR3 nucleotides: TGTGCCAGCACCATGGGTCTAGCGGGAGAGCAGGAGCAGTACTTC. Supplemented by reference TRBV5-6 and TRBJ2-7, the full variable domain reads DAGVTQSPTHLIKTRGQQVTLRCSPKSGHDTVSWYQQALGQGPQFIFQYYEEEERQRGNFPDRFSGHQFPNYSSELNVNALLLGDSALYLCASTMGLAGEQEQYFGPGTRLTVT.

This chain links TRBV6-2 or TRBV6-3 with TRBJ2-7, with TRBD2 matching 14 bases. Trimming at V came to 5 bases and at J to 7 bases, leaving 1 base not matched to a gene. Germline-derived CDR1 and CDR2 are MNHEY and SVGEGT. The CDR3 is made up of 13 amino acids. CDR3 bases: TGTGCCAGCAGTAGACTAGCGGGAGGGGAGCAGTACTTC. Its translation is CASSRLAGGEQYF.

V gene TRBV6-5 combines with J gene TRBJ2-1, with TRBD1 matching 7 bases. The V gene's germline CDR1 is MNHEY and CDR2 SVGAGI. Trimming cost V 2 bases and J 8 bases; bases outside gene matches: 9. The CDR3 is 15 amino acids. DNA for the CDR3: TGTGCCAGCAGTTACGGGACAGACGGGCGGGATGAGCAGTTCTTC. It specifies CASSYGTDGRDEQFF.

This chain links TRBV6-5 with TRBJ2-3; TRBD2 might be the D (6 bases). The CDR3 is 14 amino acids. Germline values: CDR1 MNHEY, CDR2 SVGAGI. V was shortened by 5 bases and J by 1 base, with 10 bases between the two germline ends. Here the CDR3 DNA reads TGTGCCAGCAGTAGAGAGCGGGGCACAGATACGCAGTATTTT. Translated, it gives CASSRERGTDTQYF.